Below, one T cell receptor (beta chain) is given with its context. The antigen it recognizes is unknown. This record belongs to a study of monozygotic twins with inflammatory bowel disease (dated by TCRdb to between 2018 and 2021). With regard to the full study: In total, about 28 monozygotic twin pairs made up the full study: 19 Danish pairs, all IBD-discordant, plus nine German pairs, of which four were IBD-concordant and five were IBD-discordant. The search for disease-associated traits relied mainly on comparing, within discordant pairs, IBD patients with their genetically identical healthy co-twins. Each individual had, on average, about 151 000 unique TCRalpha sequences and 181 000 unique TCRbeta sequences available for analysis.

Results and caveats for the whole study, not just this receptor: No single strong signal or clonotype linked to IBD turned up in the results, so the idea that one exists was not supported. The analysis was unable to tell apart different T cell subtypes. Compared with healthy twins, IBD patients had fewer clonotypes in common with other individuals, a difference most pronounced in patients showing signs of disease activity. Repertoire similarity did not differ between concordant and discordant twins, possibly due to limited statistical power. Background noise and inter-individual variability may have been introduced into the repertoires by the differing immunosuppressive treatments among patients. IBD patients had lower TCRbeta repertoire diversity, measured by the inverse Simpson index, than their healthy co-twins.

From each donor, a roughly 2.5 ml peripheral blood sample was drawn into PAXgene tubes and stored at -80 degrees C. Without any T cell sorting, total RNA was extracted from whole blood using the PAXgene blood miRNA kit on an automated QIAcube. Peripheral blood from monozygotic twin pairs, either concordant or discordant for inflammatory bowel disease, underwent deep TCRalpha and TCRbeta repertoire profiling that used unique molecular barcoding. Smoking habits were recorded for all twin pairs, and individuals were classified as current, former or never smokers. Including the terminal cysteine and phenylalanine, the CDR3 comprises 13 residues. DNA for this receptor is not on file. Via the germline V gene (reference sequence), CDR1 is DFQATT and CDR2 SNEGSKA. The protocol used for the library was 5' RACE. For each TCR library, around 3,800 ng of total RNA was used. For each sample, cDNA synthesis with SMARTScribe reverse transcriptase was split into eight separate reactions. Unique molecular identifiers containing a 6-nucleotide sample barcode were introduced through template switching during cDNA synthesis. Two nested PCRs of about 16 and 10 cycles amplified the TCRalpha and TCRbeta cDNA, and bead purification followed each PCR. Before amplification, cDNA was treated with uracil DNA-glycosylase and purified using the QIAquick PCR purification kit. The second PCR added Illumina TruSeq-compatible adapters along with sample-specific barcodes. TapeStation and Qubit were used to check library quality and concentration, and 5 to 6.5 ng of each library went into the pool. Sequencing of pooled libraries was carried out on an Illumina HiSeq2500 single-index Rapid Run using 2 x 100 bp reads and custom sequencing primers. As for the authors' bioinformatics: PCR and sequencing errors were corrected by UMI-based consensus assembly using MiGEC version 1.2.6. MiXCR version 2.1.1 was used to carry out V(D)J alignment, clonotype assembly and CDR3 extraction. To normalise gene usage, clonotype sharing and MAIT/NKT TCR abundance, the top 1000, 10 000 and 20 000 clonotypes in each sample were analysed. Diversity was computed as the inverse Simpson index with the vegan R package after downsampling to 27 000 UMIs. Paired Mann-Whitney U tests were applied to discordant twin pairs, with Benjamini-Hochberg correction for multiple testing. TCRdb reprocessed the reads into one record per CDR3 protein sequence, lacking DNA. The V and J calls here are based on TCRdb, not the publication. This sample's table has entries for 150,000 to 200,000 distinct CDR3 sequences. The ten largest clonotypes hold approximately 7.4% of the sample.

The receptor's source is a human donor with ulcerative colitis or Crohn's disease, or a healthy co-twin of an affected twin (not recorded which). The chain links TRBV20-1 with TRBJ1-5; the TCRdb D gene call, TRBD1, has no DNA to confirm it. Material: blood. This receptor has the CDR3 CSARGAVNQPQHF.